Listed here are 11 T cell receptor beta chains from one sample, sequenced in a study of patients and donors after allogeneic stem cell transplantation. TCRdb called the RT-PCR reads again in MiXCR, with one record for every CDR3 protein. The sample carries over 150,000 distinct CDR3 sequences, around two fifths recorded once. Specimen: blood, either unsorted or a sorted T cell fraction (not recorded which). Receptors originate from a human donor who was either an allogeneic HSCT recipient or a stem cell or donor lymphocyte infusion donor (not recorded which). It is not recorded whose cells these are; they may come from a transplant donor.

The CDR3 protein is CAATGTGHTGELFF. CDR3 nucleotide sequence: TGTGCCGCTACCGGGACAGGGCACACCGGGGAGCTGTTTTTT. This sequence joins TRBV25-1 and TRBJ2-2; 9 bases align to TRBD1. Trimming at V came to 11 bases and at J to 3 bases, leaving 7 bases not matched to a gene. The germline V gene encodes CDR1 MGHDK and CDR2 SYGVNS. The CDR3 is 14 amino acids.

This sequence joins TRBV3-1 and TRBJ2-3, with TRBD2 identical over 8 bases. The CDR3 totals 16 residues. The J segment lost 2 bases and the V segment lost 4 bases, leaving 8 bases of the junction unmatched. Germline lookup yields CDR1 LGHDT and CDR2 YNNKEL (reference sequence). The CDR3 DNA reads as TGTGCCAGCAGCCCGTTAGCGGGGACGTACACAGATACGCAGTATTTT. It yields the protein CASSPLAGTYTDTQYF.

This clonotype came up a few times. The V gene is TRBV12-3 or TRBV12-4, the J gene TRBJ1-2; tentatively, D is TRBD1 (5 bases). V lost 3 bases to trimming and J lost 4 bases, with 9 bases between them. This CDR3 is 13 amino acids long. The CDR3 loop is CASSFTGSYGYTF. In nucleotides, the CDR3 is TGTGCCAGCAGTTTTACAGGATCCTATGGCTACACCTTC.

This chain links TRBV7-6 with TRBJ1-1; unclear D gene. There are 14 residues in the CDR3. In germline, CDR1 is SGHVS, CDR2 FNYEAQ. V was trimmed by 4 bases and J by 2 bases, leaving 11 bases between them. The CDR3 DNA sequence: TGTGCCAGCAGCTCTCGACTTGCCAACACTGAAGCTTTCTTT. Encoded protein: CASSSRLANTEAFF.

The chain uses TRBV12-3 or TRBV12-4 and TRBJ1-1; D not resolved. The CDR3 is made up of 17 amino acids. Trimming removed 3 bases at V and 2 bases at J, with 19 bases between. CDR3 loop: CASSLSGRKVINTEAFF. CDR3 sequence (DNA): TGTGCCAGCAGTTTGTCGGGCCGAAAAGTAATCAACACTGAAGCTTTCTTT.

Only a few counts were recorded for this clonotype. This chain uses TRBV4-1 with TRBJ1-4, with 8 positions matching TRBD1. The CDR3 extends over 17 amino acids. CDR1 and CDR2 from the germline V gene are MGHRA and YSYEKL. The V segment lost 1 base and the J segment 8 bases; nucleotides outside the gene matches: 12. CDR3 sequence reads: CASSQGVADREEEKLFF. CDR3 sequence (DNA): TGCGCCAGCAGCCAAGGGGTCGCGGACAGGGAGGAAGAAAAACTGTTTTTT.

The sample holds a few counts of this clonotype. J is TRBJ1-1 and V is TRBV29-1; D is ambiguous. The CDR3 length is 13 residues. The germline V gene has CDR1 SQVTM and CDR2 ANQGSEA. Trimming left V 7 bases short and J 0 bases short, with 12 bases between. CDR3 amino acids: CSASRGLNTEAFF. As DNA, the CDR3 is TGCAGCGCCTCCAGAGGCCTGAACACTGAAGCTTTCTTT. Full variable domain (rest looked up from reference TRBV29-1 and TRBJ1-1): SAVISQKPSRDICQRGTSLTIQCQVDSQVTMMFWYRQQPGQSLTLIATANQGSEATYESGFVIDKFPISRPNLTFSTLTVSNMSPEDSSIYLCSASRGLNTEAFFGQGTRLTVV.

This sequence joins TRBV5-1 and TRBJ1-2, with no clear D. Germline-derived CDR1 and CDR2 are SGHRS and YFSETQ. Trimming shortened V by 0 bases and J by 7 bases, and 7 bases separated the two germline ends. The CDR3 runs 12 residues. The chain's CDR3 is CASSLAGIGYTF. Written as DNA, the CDR3 is TGCGCCAGCAGCTTGGCAGGTATTGGCTACACCTTC.

There are a few counts of this clonotype. The chain has TRBV27 and TRBJ2-5; D not certain. Germline V gives CDR1 MNHEY, CDR2 SMNVEV (reference sequence). The CDR3 runs 13 residues. V was trimmed by 3 bases and J by 7 bases, leaving 12 bases between them. The CDR3 bases are TGTGCCAGCAGTTTTTTTTCCCCGGTGACCCAGTACTTC. Encoded protein: CASSFFSPVTQYF.

The table lists this clonotype with a few counts. This sequence joins TRBV5-6 and TRBJ1-1; D is unresolved. Between the trimmed V and J ends, which lost 1 base and 4 bases, there was a span of 14 bases. This CDR3 region has 15 residues. Germline V gene data show CDR1 as SGHDT and CDR2 as YYEEEE. In DNA form, the CDR3 reads TGTGCCAGCAGCTTGTCCTACACGTGGGGCACTGAAGCTTTCTTT. Amino acids: CASSLSYTWGTEAFF. Supplemented by reference TRBV5-6 and TRBJ1-1, the full variable domain reads DAGVTQSPTHLIKTRGQQVTLRCSPKSGHDTVSWYQQALGQGPQFIFQYYEEEERQRGNFPDRFSGHQFPNYSSELNVNALLLGDSALYLCASSLSYTWGTEAFFGQGTRLTVV.

This chain connects TRBV9 to TRBJ2-3; D is unclear. CDR3 size: 16 residues. Germline V gene lookup returns CDR1 SGDLS and CDR2 YYNGEE. V was trimmed by 0 bases and J by 6 bases, leaving 17 bases between them. CDR3 nucleotides: TGTGCCAGCAGCGTAGTAACTGGGCTCCTAGGTGATACGCAGTATTTT. Residues: CASSVVTGLLGDTQYF.